The rows below give T cell receptor beta chains drawn from one sample of a study of T cell responses to AZD1222 COVID-19 vaccine. Repertoires were generated with immunoSEQ multiplex PCR, while TCRdb's copy carries only in-frame clones and drops some. This sample carries 150,000 to 200,000 clones, approximately 90% of them seen once, and the ten largest clones take around 1%. Sequenced here: peripheral blood, sampled 28 days after the second AZD1222 dose. The receptors here all came from an adult who received the AZD1222 COVID-19 vaccine. CDR3s include the opening cysteine and the closing phenylalanine or tryptophan. D genes are given only for firm matches. Only some rows state a clone size, as once, few, many or a class for expanded clones.

d_call j_call clone_size v_call cdr3_aa cdr3_nt
. TRBJ1-1 . TRBV5-1 CASRQGYDTEAFF TGCGCCAGCAGACAGGGTTACGACACTGAAGCTTTCTTT
. TRBJ1-1 . TRBV13 CASSLKGFTMNTEAFF TGTGCCAGCAGCTTGAAAGGGTTTACAATGAACACTGAAGCTTTCTTT
. TRBJ1-6 . TRBV7-8 CASSLQTQGNNSPLHF TGTGCCAGCAGCTTACAAACGCAGGGGAATAATTCACCCCTCCACTTT
. TRBJ1-3 . TRBV5-1 CASSLLFGTVSSGNTIYF TGCGCCAGCAGCTTGTTGTTTGGGACGGTGAGCTCTGGAAACACCATATATTTT
. TRBJ2-7 . TRBV9 CASSRDIPPYEQYF TGTGCCAGCAGCCGGGACATCCCCCCCTACGAGCAGTACTTC
TRBD1 TRBJ1-5 . TRBV18 CASSLTGGGQPQHF TGTGCCAGCTCCCTAACAGGGGGTGGTCAGCCCCAGCATTTT
TRBD1 TRBJ1-1 . TRBV3-1/TRBV3-2 CASSRQGETEAFF TGTGCCAGCAGCCGACAGGGGGAGACTGAAGCTTTCTTT
. TRBJ2-5 . TRBV12-3/TRBV12-4 CASSLGRGTQYF TGTGCCAGCAGTTTAGGGCGGGGGACCCAGTACTTC
. TRBJ1-1 . TRBV28 CASTRGGWWTEAFF TGTGCCAGCACCCGGGGGGGCTGGTGGACTGAAGCTTTCTTT
. TRBJ2-3 . TRBV5-1 CASSFDTSTDTQYF TGCGCCAGCAGCTTTGATACAAGCACAGATACGCAGTATTTT
. TRBJ1-1 medium-sized TRBV27 CASSLTRVNTEAFF TGTGCCAGCAGTTTAACCAGGGTGAACACTGAAGCTTTCTTT
TRBD1 TRBJ1-1 once TRBV18 CASSPMGQGYTEAFF TGTGCCAGCTCACCTATGGGACAGGGGTACACTGAAGCTTTCTTT
. TRBJ2-5 once TRBV7-2 CASSLSGGQETQYF TGTGCCAGCAGCTTGAGTGGGGGCCAAGAGACCCAGTACTTC
. TRBJ1-2 . TRBV2 CASSEALPGRGGIYGYTF TGTGCCAGCAGTGAAGCGCTTCCGGGACGGGGGGGAATCTATGGCTACACCTTC
. TRBJ2-7 . TRBV14 CASSPNGWRTPYEQYF TGTGCCAGCAGCCCAAATGGGTGGCGAACCCCCTACGAGCAGTACTTC
TRBD1 TRBJ1-4 . TRBV7-9 CASSLERTGEKLFF TGTGCCAGCAGCTTAGAACGGACAGGGGAAAAACTGTTTTTT
. TRBJ1-2 . TRBV19 CASSGRPKTAYGYTF TGTGCCAGTAGTGGGAGACCGAAAACGGCCTATGGCTACACCTTC
. TRBJ1-5 few TRBV19 CASNIGGLEGTSNQPQHF TGTGCCAGTAATATTGGGGGGTTGGAGGGAACTAGCAATCAGCCCCAGCATTTT
TRBD1 TRBJ1-2 once TRBV27 CASSQINRGHGYTF TGTGCCAGCAGCCAGATAAACAGGGGGCATGGCTACACCTTC
. TRBJ2-2 . TRBV10-2 CASRSRNLGTGELFF TGCGCCAGCAGGTCAAGGAATTTGGGCACCGGGGAGCTGTTTTTT
TRBD1 TRBJ1-4 . TRBV19 CASSFQGVEEKLFF TGTGCCAGTAGTTTCCAGGGGGTTGAAGAAAAACTGTTTTTT
. TRBJ2-5 . TRBV12-3/TRBV12-4 CASSFGETQYF TGTGCCAGCAGTTTCGGGGAGACCCAGTACTTC
. TRBJ1-1 . TRBV6-6 CASSYGSYGTEAFF TGTGCCAGCAGTTACGGTAGTTACGGGACTGAAGCTTTCTTT
. TRBJ1-5 . TRBV6-5 CASSYFQNQPQHF TGTGCCAGCAGTTACTTCCAAAATCAGCCCCAGCATTTT
TRBD1 TRBJ1-6 once TRBV28 CASRGRQGNSPLHF TGTGCCAGCAGGGGACGACAGGGGAATTCACCCCTCCACTTT
. TRBJ2-5 . TRBV3-1/TRBV3-2 CASSQGSGPGYF TGTGCCAGCAGCCAAGGATCAGGGCCGGGGTACTTC
. TRBJ2-7 once TRBV30 CAWTYDKSSYEQYF TGTGCCTGGACCTACGACAAGAGCTCCTACGAGCAGTACTTC
. TRBJ1-5 . TRBV19 CASSTRPSNQPQHF TGTGCCAGTAGTACGAGGCCAAGCAATCAGCCCCAGCATTTT
TRBD1 TRBJ1-5 . TRBV19 CASSPEGAHQPQHF TGTGCCAGTAGTCCTGAGGGGGCTCATCAGCCCCAGCATTTT
. TRBJ1-1 . TRBV19 CASSIVSLNTEAFF TGTGCCAGTAGTATTGTCAGCTTGAACACTGAAGCTTTCTTT
. TRBJ2-4 once TRBV27 CASSVNRGGWENIQYF TGTGCCAGCAGTGTAAACAGGGGAGGATGGGAGAACATTCAGTACTTC
. TRBJ1-1 . TRBV5-1 CASTNGRSPSAEAFF TGCGCCAGCACCAACGGAAGGTCCCCTAGCGCTGAAGCTTTCTTT
. TRBJ1-2 . TRBV7-6 CASSLGQEQGTSDYGYTF TGTGCCAGCAGCTTAGGCCAAGAACAGGGTACCTCGGACTATGGCTACACCTTC
TRBD2 TRBJ2-1 . TRBV6-2/TRBV6-3 CASSLTSAEQFF TGTGCCAGCAGTCTTACTAGCGCCGAGCAGTTCTTC
. TRBJ2-2 . TRBV2 CASSDGAGSTGELFF TGTGCCAGCAGTGACGGGGCGGGTAGCACCGGGGAGCTGTTTTTT
TRBD1 TRBJ1-1 . TRBV10-3 CAIRQQGANTEAFF TGTGCCATCAGGCAACAGGGGGCGAACACTGAAGCTTTCTTT
. TRBJ2-3 . TRBV19 CASSFVRGTDTQYF TGTGCCAGTAGCTTCGTAAGGGGTACGGATACGCAGTATTTT
. TRBJ1-5 . TRBV30 CAWSSDRAAGNQPQHF TGTGCCTGGAGTAGTGACCGGGCTGCGGGCAATCAGCCCCAGCATTTT
. TRBJ2-3 . TRBV5-1 CASSLGLATDTQYF TGCGCCAGCAGCTTGGGCTTGGCTACAGATACGCAGTATTTT
TRBD2 TRBJ2-3 . TRBV5-6 CASRGWTSGRRDTQYF TGTGCCAGCAGGGGATGGACTAGCGGGCGGCGAGATACGCAGTATTTT
TRBD1 TRBJ1-3 . TRBV7-2 CASSPQGGEENTIYF TGTGCCAGCAGCCCTCAGGGGGGCGAAGAAAACACCATATATTTT
. TRBJ1-1 . TRBV19 CASTTARPVNTEAFF TGTGCCAGCACTACCGCGCGGCCTGTGAACACTGAAGCTTTCTTT
. TRBJ1-4 . TRBV27 CASSFGVLNEKLFF TGTGCCAGCAGTTTCGGGGTTCTCAATGAAAAACTGTTTTTT
TRBD2 TRBJ2-4 . TRBV5-1 CASSLAGTSIQYF TGCGCCAGCAGCTTGGCCGGGACTAGCATTCAGTACTTC
. TRBJ1-1 . TRBV7-9 CASSSGHLNTEAFF TGTGCCAGCAGTTCGGGACACTTGAACACTGAAGCTTTCTTT
. TRBJ2-7 once TRBV6-6 CASSYSIGPAKYEQYF TGTGCCAGCAGTTACTCGATTGGCCCAGCTAAATACGAGCAGTACTTC
. TRBJ1-2 . TRBV7-8 CASSSVNYGYTF TGTGCCAGCAGCTCGGTTAACTATGGCTACACCTTC
. TRBJ2-1 . TRBV9 CASTSFVGNEQFF TGTGCCAGCACCTCTTTTGTGGGAAATGAGCAGTTCTTC
. TRBJ2-2 . TRBV14 CASSPSSKTSTGELFF TGTGCCAGCAGTCCCTCCTCTAAGACTAGCACCGGGGAGCTGTTTTTT
. TRBJ1-1 . TRBV6-2/TRBV6-3 CASSYVNTEAFF TGTGCCAGCAGTTACGTGAACACTGAAGCTTTCTTT
. TRBJ1-3 . TRBV30 CAWSASGQYPGNTIYF TGTGCCTGGAGTGCCTCCGGACAGTATCCTGGAAACACCATATATTTT
. TRBJ2-5 few TRBV5-6 CASSLRTAGRETQYF TGTGCCAGCAGCTTGAGGACAGCCGGCCGAGAGACCCAGTACTTC
. TRBJ1-1 . TRBV13 CASSSQGITEAFF TGTGCCAGCAGCTCACAGGGCATCACTGAAGCTTTCTTT
. TRBJ2-5 . TRBV19 CASSPNSRGETQYF TGTGCCAGTAGCCCCAATTCCCGGGGAGAGACCCAGTACTTC
. TRBJ1-5 . TRBV27 CASSPGLDQPQHF TGTGCCAGCAGTCCGGGACTGGACCAGCCCCAGCATTTT